This TCR beta chain originates from a study of blood T cell repertoires in COVID-19. In the study's own analysis: Quantification of nucleated cells was approximated via reference gene primer amplification. Measured with immunoSEQ multiplex PCR; TCRdb has only the in-frame clones, and not every one. V and J calls and clone size come straight from that table; D and trimming were deduced from the DNA. The sample consists of under 250,000 clones, 80% to 85% of them appearing once. This clone was counted once. Per germline, CDR1 MNHEY and CDR2 SVGAGI. Trimming shortened V by 6 bases and J by 10 bases, and 16 bases separated the two germline ends. The CDR3 contains 14 residues.

The TCR sequence derives from an older woman who had recovered from COVID-19. The material sequenced was peripheral blood. V usage is TRBV6-5 and J usage is TRBJ1-6; possibly TRBD1 for D (5 bases). CDR3 DNA sequence: TGTGCCAGCAGCCCGGACGGGGGAATGTCACCCCTCCACTTT. Its protein is CASSPDGGMSPLHF.